This T cell receptor beta chain was retrieved from a study of blood T cell repertoires in COVID-19 (dated by TCRdb to 2020 to 2021). Turning to the overall study: Collaborator samples came from the United States, Italy and Spain and covered acute and convalescent phases of COVID-19. The prospective study material was composed of cDNA or gDNA derived from T cells, B-cell-depleted T cells, or PBMCs. The dataset comprised deeply sampled blood TCRbeta repertoires from subjects exposed to, actively infected with, or recovered from COVID-19. The repertoires were made available in a free public database intended to serve as a resource for research on the immune response to SARS-CoV-2. The samples were drawn from two sources: the first 160 participants of the ongoing ImmuneRACE study, and some 1,300 subjects contributed by 6 global collaborators. A de-identified subject ID, COVID-19 status, age in years and sex were almost always included in the sample metadata. Where available, HLA class I and class II types were obtained from metadata supplied by the sample provider rather than from assay-based typing. Study-level results and caveats: The quantity of clinical and demographic metadata differed by source and by participant and was supplied without curation.

Reading the germline V gene gives CDR1 LGHNT and CDR2 FRNRAP. V lost 4 bases and J lost 11 bases; the stretch between them is 14 bases long. From its cysteine to its phenylalanine, the CDR3 spans 12 amino acids. The only DNA kept is the CDR3, 36 bases in frame from the first base. Enrolling through a virtual design, the prospective study's participants ranged in age from roughly 18 to 89 years and lived across roughly 24 United States geographic areas. In the prospective study, cohorts were assigned on the basis of participant-reported clinical history obtained from a screening survey and a study questionnaire. A participant counted as exposed if, within 2 weeks of entering the study, that participant had been in contact with someone who had a PCR-confirmed or clinician-diagnosed COVID-19 case. Mobile phlebotomists in the prospective study collected whole blood, serum and a nasopharyngeal or oropharyngeal swab from every participant. Participants in the prospective study had the option to provide additional blood draws and questionnaires over a roughly 2-month period. Blood samples from the prospective study were shipped frozen or at room temperature prior to DNA extraction.

TCRbeta CDR3 regions were amplified from genomic DNA by means of the immunoSEQ Assay, a bias-controlled multiplex PCR. The authors processed their data as follows. The number of nucleated cells in each sample was estimated by amplification of reference gene primers within the assay. To quantify the absolute abundance of each unique TCRbeta CDR3 rearrangement, sequence reads were collapsed and filtered. For each sample, productive Simpson clonality was calculated as the square root of Simpson's diversity index across productive rearrangements. This is the immuneACCESS table as TCRdb keeps it, with only in-frame sequences that have V and J called. A part of the clones is gone; compared with another copy, unresolved V genes explain less than half, and the rest is unexplained. D and trimming were read from the DNA, whereas the V and J calls and clone size are those reported in that table. Counted in this sample were around 250,000 clones; about four fifths of them appeared once. The ten largest clones take up 5% of the sample.

As to this clone: Its target antigen remains unknown. No base quality information exists; no much larger clone differs at one position.

The receptor was derived from a man aged 40-49 years who had been exposed to COVID-19. Sequencing used PBMCs or T cells enriched from blood (not recorded which). The chain couples TRBV12-5 to TRBJ1-1; matching of 5 bases hints at TRBD1 as the D gene. Here the CDR3 is given as CASGSGGIGAFF. The DNA reads TGTGCTAGTGGTTCGGGGGGGATAGGGGCTTTCTTT.